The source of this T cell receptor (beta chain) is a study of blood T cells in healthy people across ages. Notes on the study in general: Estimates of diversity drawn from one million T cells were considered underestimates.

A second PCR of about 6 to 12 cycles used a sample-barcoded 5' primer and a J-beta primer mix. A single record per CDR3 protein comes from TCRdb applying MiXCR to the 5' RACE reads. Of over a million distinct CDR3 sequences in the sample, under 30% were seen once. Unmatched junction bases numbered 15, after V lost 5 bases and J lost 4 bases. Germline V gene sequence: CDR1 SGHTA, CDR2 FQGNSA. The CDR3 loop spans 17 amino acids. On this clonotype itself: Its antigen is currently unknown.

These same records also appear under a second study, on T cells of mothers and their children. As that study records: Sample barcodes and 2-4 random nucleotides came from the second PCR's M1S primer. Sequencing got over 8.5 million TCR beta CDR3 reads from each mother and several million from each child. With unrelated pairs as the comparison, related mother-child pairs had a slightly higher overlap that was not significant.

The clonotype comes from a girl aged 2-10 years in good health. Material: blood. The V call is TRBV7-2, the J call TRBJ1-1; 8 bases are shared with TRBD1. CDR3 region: CASSPRTGSPKGTEAFF. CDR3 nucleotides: TGTGCCAGCAGCCCCAGGACAGGGAGCCCTAAGGGCACTGAAGCTTTCTTT.